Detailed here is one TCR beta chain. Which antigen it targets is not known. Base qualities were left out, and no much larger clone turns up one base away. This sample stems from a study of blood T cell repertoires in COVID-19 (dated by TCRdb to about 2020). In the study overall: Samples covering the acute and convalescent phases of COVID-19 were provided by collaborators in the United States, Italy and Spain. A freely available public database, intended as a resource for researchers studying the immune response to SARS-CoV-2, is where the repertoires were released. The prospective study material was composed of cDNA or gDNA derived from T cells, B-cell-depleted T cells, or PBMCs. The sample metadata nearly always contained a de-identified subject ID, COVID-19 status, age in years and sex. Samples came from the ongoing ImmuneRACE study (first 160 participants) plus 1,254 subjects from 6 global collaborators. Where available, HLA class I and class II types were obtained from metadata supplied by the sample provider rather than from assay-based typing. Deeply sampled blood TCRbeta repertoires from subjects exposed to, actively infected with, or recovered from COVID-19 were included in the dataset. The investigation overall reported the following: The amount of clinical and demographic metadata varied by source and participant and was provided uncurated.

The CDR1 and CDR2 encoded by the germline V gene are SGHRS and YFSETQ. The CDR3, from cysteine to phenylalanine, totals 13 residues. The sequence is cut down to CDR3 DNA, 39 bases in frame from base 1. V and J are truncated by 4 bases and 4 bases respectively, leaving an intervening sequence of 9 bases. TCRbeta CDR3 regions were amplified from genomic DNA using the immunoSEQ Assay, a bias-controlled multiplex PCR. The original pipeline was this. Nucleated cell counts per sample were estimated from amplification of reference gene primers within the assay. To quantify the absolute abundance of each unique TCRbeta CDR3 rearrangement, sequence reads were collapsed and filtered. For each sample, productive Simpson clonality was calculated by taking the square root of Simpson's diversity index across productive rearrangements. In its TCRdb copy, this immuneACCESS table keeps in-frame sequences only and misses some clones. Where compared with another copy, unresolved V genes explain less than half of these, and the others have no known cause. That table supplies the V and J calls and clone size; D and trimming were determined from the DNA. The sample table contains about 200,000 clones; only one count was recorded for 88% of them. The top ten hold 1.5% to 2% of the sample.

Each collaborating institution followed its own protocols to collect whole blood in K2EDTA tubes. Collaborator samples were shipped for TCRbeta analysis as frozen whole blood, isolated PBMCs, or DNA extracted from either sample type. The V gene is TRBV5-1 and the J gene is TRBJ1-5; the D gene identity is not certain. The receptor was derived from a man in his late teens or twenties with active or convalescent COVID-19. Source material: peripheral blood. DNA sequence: TGCGCCAGCAGCCTCGACATAAATCAGCCCCAGCATTTT. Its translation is CASSLDINQPQHF.